Shown below are 26 T cell receptor beta chains from a single sample sequenced in a study of T-cell memory formation after mild COVID-19. TCRdb re-derived calls from the 5' RACE reads in MiXCR, one entry per CDR3 protein. The data show 300,000 to 400,000 distinct CDR3 sequences, with around 15% seen just once and approximately 21% held by the top ten. Sequenced: PBMCs or a T cell subset sorted from them (not recorded which). The receptors were gathered from a young man who had mild COVID-19 (a few samples of this study predate the infection). Cell type and time point are not known.

There are a few counts of this clonotype. The genes are TRBV29-1 and TRBJ2-2, with 8 bases that match TRBD1. Germline V gene lookup returns CDR1 SQVTM and CDR2 ANQGSEA. V lost 6 bases, J lost 6 bases, and 3 bases stayed unmatched. The CDR3 sequence is 12 residues long. The CDR3 DNA reads as TGCAGCGTAAGGACAGGGTCCGGGGAGCTGTTTTTT. Encoded protein: CSVRTGSGELFF.

This clonotype was observed a handful of times. The V call is TRBV4-1, the J call TRBJ1-5; 9 bases agree with TRBD1. Germline loops: CDR1 MGHRA, CDR2 YSYEKL. The CDR3 has 17 amino acids. The ends lost 3 bases at V and 5 bases at J; junction bases unmatched: 11. Written as DNA, the CDR3 is TGCGCCAGCAGCCAGGCCCTCCTCCGGGACAGGGATCAGCCCCAGCATTTT. As protein: CASSQALLRDRDQPQHF.

This chain connects TRBV20-1 to TRBJ2-4; no reliable D call. The V and J ends lost 2 bases and 1 base respectively, with 15 bases between them. Germline-derived CDR1 and CDR2 are DFQATT and SNEGSKA (reference sequence). The length of the CDR3 is 16 residues. CDR3: CSARPALLYAKNIQYF. CDR3 DNA: TGCAGTGCTAGACCCGCCCTTTTGTACGCCAAAAACATTCAGTACTTC.

There are many counts of this clonotype. The chain couples TRBV12-3 or TRBV12-4 to TRBJ1-4; perhaps TRBD1 as D (5 bases). V was shortened by 3 bases and J by 7 bases, with 21 bases between the two germline ends. The CDR3 runs to 17 residues. DNA of the CDR3: TGTGCCAGCAGTTTTACCAACCTTGCAGGGAACGGTGAAAAACTGTTTTTT. Protein: CASSFTNLAGNGEKLFF.

The chain carries TRBV7-2 and TRBJ2-1, with D perhaps matching TRBD2 (5 bases). CDR3 length: 13 amino acids. Trimming shortened V by 0 bases and J by 10 bases, and 10 bases separated the two germline ends. Germline CDR1 is SGHTA and CDR2 is FQGNSA. For the CDR3, the DNA is TGTGCCAGCAGCTTAGCGTGGTCGGGAGAGCAGTTCTTC. As protein: CASSLAWSGEQFF.

The gene calls are TRBV6-5 and TRBJ2-1; D gene uncertain. Germline CDR1 and CDR2: MNHEY and SVGAGI. V lost 5 bases to trimming and J lost 6 bases, with 11 bases between them. The CDR3 runs to 13 residues. CDR3 DNA sequence: TGTGCCAGCAGTCACCGGACCGTCAATGAGCAGTTCTTC. This gives the protein CASSHRTVNEQFF.

This clonotype showed up just a few times. The CDR3 bases are TGTGCCAGCAGTTACTCGGCAGGGCCAGACACCATATATTTT. The encoded protein is CASSYSAGPDTIYF. The chain employs TRBV6-5 and TRBJ1-3, with a weak D call TRBD1 (5 bases). V dropped 0 bases and J dropped 8 bases, with 11 bases sitting between them. This CDR3 is built from 14 residues. Germline V gene lookup returns CDR1 MNHEY and CDR2 SVGAGI.

This sequence joins TRBV11-2 and TRBJ1-1; D gene unclear. The CDR3 is 12 amino acids. Trimming left V 2 bases short and J 7 bases short, with 8 bases between. CDR1 and CDR2 (germline): SGHAT, FQNNGV. CDR3 coding DNA: TGTGCCAGCAGCTTAAGGGCCCTTGAAGCTTTCTTT. Its translation: CASSLRALEAFF.

Here the CDR3 reads CASSPQQETGELFF. DNA of the CDR3: TGTGCCAGCTCACCACAACAGGAGACCGGGGAGCTGTTTTTT. This chain uses TRBV18 with TRBJ2-2; D may be TRBD1 (5 bases). The CDR3 consists of 14 residues. The germline V and J ends were trimmed by 1 base and 5 bases, with 8 bases remaining between them. The V gene's germline CDR1 is KGHSH and CDR2 LQKENI.

This rearrangement joins TRBV12-5 to TRBJ2-5; the D gene could be TRBD1 or TRBD2 (5 bases each). This CDR3 region has 16 residues. Deletions cut 4 bases from V and 5 bases from J, with 20 bases between. Germline CDR1 is LGHNT and CDR2 is FRNRAP. CDR3 residues: CASGSAPGPRRETQYF. In DNA, the CDR3 is TGTGCTAGTGGTTCCGCCCCGGGACCGAGAAGGGAGACCCAGTACTTC.

This clonotype was seen a handful of times. The CDR3 loop is CASSYSGGSNQPQHF. The DNA for the CDR3 is TGTGCCAGCAGTTACTCGGGTGGAAGCAATCAGCCCCAGCATTTT. The chain is built from TRBV6-2 or TRBV6-3 and TRBJ1-5, with D unresolved. The CDR3 contains 15 residues. V was pared by 0 bases and J by 1 base, with 7 bases between. The germline V gene encodes CDR1 MNHEY and CDR2 SVGEGT.

This clonotype showed up just a few times. V usage is TRBV12-3 or TRBV12-4 and J usage is TRBJ2-1, with D maybe TRBD1 (6 bases). The CDR3 totals 14 residues. Trimming removed 5 bases at V and 4 bases at J, with 12 bases between. The CDR3 region has the DNA TGTGCCAGCAGTGTGAACGGACAGTACAATGAGCAGTTCTTC. Its protein product is CASSVNGQYNEQFF.

This chain connects TRBV20-1 to TRBJ2-4, with TRBD1 identical over 12 bases. Germline V gene data show CDR1 as DFQATT and CDR2 as SNEGSKA (reference sequence). CDR3 size: 15 residues. The junction had 11 bases not matched to a gene; V was cut back by 6 bases and J by 8 bases. The DNA of the CDR3 is TGCAGTGCGGGACAGGGGGCGCGAACTAATTACATTCAGTACTTC. It yields the protein CSAGQGARTNYIQYF.

This clonotype appeared a few times. This chain joins TRBV6-2 or TRBV6-3 and TRBJ2-4, with 7 bases that match TRBD1. V was pared by 2 bases and J by 7 bases, with 8 bases of the junction left unmatched. The CDR3 contains 15 residues. Germline V gene lookup returns CDR1 MNHEY and CDR2 SVGEGT. CDR3 in amino acids: CASSYDKTGSNIQYF. CDR3 coding DNA: TGTGCCAGCAGTTACGATAAGACAGGGTCGAACATTCAGTACTTC.

The chain carries TRBV3-1 and TRBJ2-7; a possible D gene is TRBD2 (5 bases). Germline V gene lookup returns CDR1 LGHDT and CDR2 YNNKEL (reference sequence). V dropped 5 bases and J dropped 6 bases, with 17 bases sitting between them. The CDR3 totals 14 residues. The CDR3 DNA follows: TGTGCCAGCAGCAGCGGCCCCTATTCGGGCGAGCAGTACTTC. Translation: CASSSGPYSGEQYF.

The chain links TRBV14 to TRBJ2-5; TRBD2 aligns across 7 bases. Trimming cost V 6 bases and J 2 bases; bases outside gene matches: 9. From germline, CDR1 is SGHDN and CDR2 FVKESK. The CDR3 length is 15 residues. In nucleotides, the CDR3 is TGTGCCAGCAGTTTGCTAGCGGACGTACAAGAGACCCAGTACTTC. Amino acids: CASSLLADVQETQYF.

This clonotype was observed a handful of times. This chain joins TRBV7-9 and TRBJ2-7; D might be TRBD2 (5 bases). Germline CDR1 and CDR2: SEHNR and FQNEAQ (reference sequence). CDR3 length: 13 amino acids. V gave up 6 bases and J gave up 1 base, with 10 bases separating them. CDR3 amino acids: CASSPAVSYEQYV. The CDR3 coding sequence is TGTGCCAGCAGTCCAGCGGTGTCCTACGAGCAGTACGTC.

This clonotype showed up just a few times. The chain has TRBV5-1 and TRBJ1-4; perhaps TRBD1 as D (5 bases). The CDR3 is 14 residues long. Germline loops: CDR1 SGHRS, CDR2 YFSETQ. Trimming removed 0 bases from V and 13 bases from J, with 16 bases in between. CDR3 sequence reads: CASSLDGGGSRLFF. CDR3 DNA: TGCGCCAGCAGCTTGGACGGCGGGGGATCTAGACTGTTTTTT.

The chain joins TRBV6-5 to TRBJ1-2, with D perhaps matching TRBD1 (6 bases). The germline gives CDR1 MNHEY, CDR2 SVGAGI. The CDR3 covers 13 residues. V lost 1 base and J 8 bases, leaving 11 bases between the germline ends. The CDR3 DNA reads TGTGCCAGCAGTTACTGGGGGCGAGGGGGCTACACCTTC. This translates into CASSYWGRGGYTF.

This clonotype showed up many times. This chain uses TRBV6-5 with TRBJ2-1, with D possibly being TRBD1 (6 bases). The CDR3 is made up of 15 amino acids. V was clipped by 8 bases and J by 1 base, with 15 bases between them. Per germline, CDR1 MNHEY and CDR2 SVGAGI. The CDR3 bases are TGTGCCAGCTCCCCAGGGGACATATCCTACAATGAGCAGTTCTTC. The encoded protein is CASSPGDISYNEQFF.

This clonotype was seen many times. This chain links TRBV19 with TRBJ2-3; no reliable D call. The CDR3 has 13 amino acids. The V gene lost 2 bases and the J gene lost 5 bases, with 8 bases spanning the gap. The V gene's germline CDR1 is LNHDA and CDR2 SQIVND (reference sequence). In nucleotides, the CDR3 is TGTGCCAGTAGTATAAGGCCGCTAGATACGCAGTATTTT. Translation gives CASSIRPLDTQYF.

This clonotype was detected a few times. This chain links TRBV7-9 with TRBJ1-1, with D tentatively TRBD1 (5 bases). Germline lookup yields CDR1 SEHNR and CDR2 FQNEAQ (reference sequence). This CDR3 spans 15 amino acids. With 5 bases removed from V and 3 bases from J, the gap between germline ends came to 16 bases. CDR3 amino acids: CASSTPGIGDTEAFF. CDR3 nucleotides: TGTGCCAGCAGCACGCCGGGAATAGGGGACACTGAAGCTTTCTTT.

The V call is TRBV3-1, the J call TRBJ2-7; D not certain. CDR1 LGHDT and CDR2 YNNKEL come from the germline V gene (reference sequence). V shed 1 base and J shed 7 bases, with 8 bases lying between them. The CDR3 is 12 residues long. The CDR3 is CASSQAAQEQYF. CDR3 DNA sequence: TGTGCCAGCAGCCAAGCCGCCCAGGAGCAGTACTTC.

The chain combines TRBV5-1 with TRBJ2-7; D is undetermined. The germline V and J ends were trimmed by 3 bases and 3 bases, with 10 bases remaining between them. Germline loops: CDR1 SGHRS, CDR2 YFSETQ. The CDR3 is 13 amino acids. The CDR3: CASSSLDYYEQYF. The CDR3 coding sequence is TGCGCCAGCAGCTCTCTTGATTACTACGAGCAGTACTTC.

The chain recombines TRBV12-3 or TRBV12-4 with TRBJ2-3; D is tentatively TRBD1 or TRBD2 (6 bases each). V was cut by 6 bases and J by 2 bases, with 18 bases left in between. The CDR3 has 16 residues. This chain's CDR3 is CASRPFWGAHTDTQYF. Written as DNA, the CDR3 is TGTGCCAGCAGACCCTTCTGGGGGGCCCACACAGATACGCAGTATTTT.

This clonotype was seen repeatedly, ten times or more. Written as DNA, the CDR3 is TGTGCCAGCAGAGGACAGGGGAGGACTGAAGCTTTCTTT. It encodes CASRGQGRTEAFF. The rearrangement links TRBV6-5 to TRBJ1-1, with TRBD1 identical over 9 bases. This CDR3 has 13 residues. The germline CDR1 and CDR2 sequences are MNHEY and SVGAGI. J was trimmed by 5 bases and V by 6 bases; bases with no gene match: 4.